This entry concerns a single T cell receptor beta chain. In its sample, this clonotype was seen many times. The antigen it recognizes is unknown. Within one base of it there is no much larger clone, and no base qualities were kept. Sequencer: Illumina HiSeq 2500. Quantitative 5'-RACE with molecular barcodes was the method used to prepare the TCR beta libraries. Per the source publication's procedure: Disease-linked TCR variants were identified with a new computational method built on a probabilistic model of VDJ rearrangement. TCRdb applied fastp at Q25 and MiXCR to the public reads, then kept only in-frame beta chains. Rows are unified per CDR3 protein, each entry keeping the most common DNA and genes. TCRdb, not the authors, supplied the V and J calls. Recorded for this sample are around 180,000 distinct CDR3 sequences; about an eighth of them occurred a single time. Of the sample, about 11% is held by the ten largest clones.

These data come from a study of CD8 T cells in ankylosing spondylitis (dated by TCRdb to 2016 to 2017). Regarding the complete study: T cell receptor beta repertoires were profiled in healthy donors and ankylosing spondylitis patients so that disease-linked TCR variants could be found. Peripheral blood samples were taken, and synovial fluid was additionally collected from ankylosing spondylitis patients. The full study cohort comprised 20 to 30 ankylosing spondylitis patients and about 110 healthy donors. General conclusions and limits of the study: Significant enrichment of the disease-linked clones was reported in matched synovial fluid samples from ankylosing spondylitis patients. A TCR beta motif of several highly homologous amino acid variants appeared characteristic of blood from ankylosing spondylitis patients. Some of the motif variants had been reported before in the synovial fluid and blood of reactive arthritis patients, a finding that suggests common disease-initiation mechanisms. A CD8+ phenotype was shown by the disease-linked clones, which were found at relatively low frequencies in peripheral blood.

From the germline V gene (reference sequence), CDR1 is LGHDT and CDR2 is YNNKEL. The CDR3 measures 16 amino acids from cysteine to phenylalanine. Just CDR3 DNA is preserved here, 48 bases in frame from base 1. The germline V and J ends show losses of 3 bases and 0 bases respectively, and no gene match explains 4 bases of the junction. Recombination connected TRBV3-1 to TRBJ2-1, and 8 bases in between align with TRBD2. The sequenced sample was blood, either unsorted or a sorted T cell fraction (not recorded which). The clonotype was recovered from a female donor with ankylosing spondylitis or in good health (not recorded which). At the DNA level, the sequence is TGTGCCAGCAGCCAGTCGGGAGGGAGCTCCTACAATGAGCAGTTCTTC. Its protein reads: CASSQSGGSSYNEQFF.